These 11 T cell receptor beta chains were sequenced from one sample in a study of blood T cell repertoires in COVID-19. Using immunoSEQ multiplex PCR, the repertoire was profiled, and TCRdb retains in-frame clones only, with some absent. The repertoire has 200,000 to 250,000 clones, around 87% of them found once; the top ten carry over 3%. The sample taken for sequencing was peripheral blood. The receptors originated from a woman aged 25 to 45 who had recovered from COVID-19.

This clone showed up just once. This chain uses TRBV5-5 with TRBJ2-5, with TRBD2 matching over 15 bases. CDR3 length equals 18 residues. Germline values: CDR1 SGHKS, CDR2 YYEKEE (reference sequence). V dropped 0 bases and J dropped 2; count of bases not matched to a gene: 5. CDR3 residues: CASSLAVGLAGGQETQYF. In DNA, the CDR3 is TGTGCCAGCAGCTTGGCGGTTGGACTAGCGGGGGGGCAAGAGACCCAGTACTTC. The full variable domain, rest sourced from reference TRBV5-5 and TRBJ2-5, is DAGVTQSPTHLIKTRGQQVTLRCSPISGHKSVSWYQQVLGQGPQFIFQYYEKEERGRGNFPDRFSARQFPNYSSELNVNALLLGDSALYLCASSLAVGLAGGQETQYFGPGTRLLVL.

V usage is TRBV6-1 and J usage is TRBJ2-7; TRBD1 is a possible D gene (6 bases). V gave up 3 bases and J gave up 3 bases, with 12 bases separating them. This CDR3 is 14 amino acids long. Germline CDR1 reads MNHNS; CDR2 reads SASEGT. CDR3 in DNA: TGTGCCAGCAGTGATAGGGGGTCGTTCTACGAGCAGTACTTC. Translation gives CASSDRGSFYEQYF.

The chain couples TRBV19 to TRBJ1-1; D unclear. CDR3 size: 13 residues. V was shortened by 3 bases and J by 2 bases, with 7 bases between the two germline ends. CDR1 is LNHDA, CDR2 SQIVND, per germline (reference sequence). Here the CDR3 DNA reads TGTGCCAGTAGTATGAGTCTAAACACTGAAGCTTTCTTT. It translates to CASSMSLNTEAFF.

The chain joins TRBV28 to TRBJ2-2; TRBD1 agrees at 7 bases. The CDR3 loop spans 15 amino acids. The germline V gene encodes CDR1 MDHEN and CDR2 SYDVKM. With 7 bases clipped from V and 5 bases from J, the junction kept 10 bases outside the gene matches. CDR3 loop: CASKPTGRRTGELFF. CDR3 coding DNA: TGTGCCAGCAAGCCGACAGGGAGAAGAACCGGGGAGCTGTTTTTT.

The chain combines TRBV29-1 with TRBJ1-2; TRBD1 might be the D (6 bases). This CDR3 comprises 14 residues. The V gene lost 6 bases and the J gene lost 0 bases, with 14 bases spanning the gap. Germline V lookup: CDR1 SQVTM, CDR2 ANQGSEA. CDR3 nucleotides: TGCAGCGTCCCCCGGGACATAGCTAACTATGGCTACACCTTC. It translates to CSVPRDIANYGYTF.

The chain employs TRBV5-4 and TRBJ1-1; no firm D call. Trimming shortened V by 0 bases and J by 5 bases, and 11 bases separated the two germline ends. Looked up from germline, CDR1 is SGHNT and CDR2 is YYREEE (reference sequence). The CDR3 length is 14 residues. The CDR3 bases are TGTGCCAGCAGCTTGGGTGTTGGAGGAACTGAAGCTTTCTTT. Amino acid sequence: CASSLGVGGTEAFF. Based on the CDR3 plus reference TRBV5-4 and TRBJ1-1, the full variable domain is ETGVTQSPTHLIKTRGQQVTLRCSSQSGHNTVSWYQQALGQGPQFIFQYYREEENGRGNFPPRFSGLQFPNYSSELNVNALELDDSALYLCASSLGVGGTEAFFGQGTRLTVV.

The count of this clone is one. The chain uses TRBV7-2 and TRBJ1-3, with TRBD1 matching over 9 bases. With 1 base clipped from V and 5 bases from J, the junction kept 12 bases outside the gene matches. CDR1 is SGHTA, CDR2 FQGNSA, per germline. The CDR3 is made up of 18 amino acids. The CDR3 here is CASSLEGKGQGTRNTIYF. The CDR3 coding sequence is TGTGCCAGCAGCTTAGAAGGGAAAGGACAGGGGACTAGAAACACCATATATTTT.

The table lists this clone with a few counts. V gene TRBV5-8 combines with J gene TRBJ1-1; 10 bases are shared with TRBD1. With V trimmed by 3 bases and J by 2 bases, 10 bases remained unmatched. The CDR3 consists of 17 residues. Germline CDR1 is SGHTS and CDR2 is YDEGEE. Written as DNA, the CDR3 is TGTGCCAGCAGCTGGGGGGACAGGGGTTTTTTCAACACTGAAGCTTTCTTT. Protein product: CASSWGDRGFFNTEAFF. The entire variable domain, with the rest obtained from reference TRBV5-8 and TRBJ1-1, is as follows: EAGVTQSPTHLIKTRGQQATLRCSPISGHTSVYWYQQALGLGLQFLLWYDEGEERNRGNFPPRFSGRQFPNYSSELNVNALELEDSALYLCASSWGDRGFFNTEAFFGQGTRLTVV.

This chain connects TRBV27 to TRBJ2-6, with TRBD2 matching 16 bases. The CDR3 is 23 amino acids. The trim removed 5 bases at V and 0 bases at J, leaving 16 bases unmatched. Germline V gene sequence: CDR1 MNHEY, CDR2 SMNVEV (reference sequence). The CDR3 spells CASSRTPSGTSGGALSGANVLTF. The CDR3 nucleotides read TGTGCCAGCAGTAGAACACCATCCGGGACTAGCGGGGGGGCACTCTCTGGGGCCAACGTCCTGACTTTC. Complete variable domain (other parts from reference TRBV27 and TRBJ2-6): EAQVTQNPRYLITVTGKKLTVTCSQNMNHEYMSWYRQDPGLGLRQIYYSMNVEVTDKGDVPEGYKVSRKEKRNFPLILESPSPNQTSLYFCASSRTPSGTSGGALSGANVLTFGAGSRLTVL.

The gene calls are TRBV15 and TRBJ2-5; 10 positions match TRBD1. The CDR3 has 14 residues. J gave up 2 bases and V 3 bases, and 0 bases lay outside the gene matches. Germline V gives CDR1 LNHNV, CDR2 YYDKDF (reference sequence). The CDR3 loop is CATSRDRGQETQYF. The CDR3 DNA is TGTGCCACCAGCAGGGACAGGGGGCAAGAGACCCAGTACTTC.

This chain links TRBV6-5 with TRBJ1-1; D gene ambiguous. Germline CDR1 reads MNHEY; CDR2 reads SVGAGI. V was pared by 10 bases and J by 0 bases, with 6 bases between. The CDR3 contains 11 residues. CDR3 coding DNA: TGTGCCACCCTCGTGAACACTGAAGCTTTCTTT. Its translation: CATLVNTEAFF.